This T cell receptor (beta chain) appears in the sequencing data of a study of blood T cell repertoires in COVID-19. Here immunoSEQ multiplex PCR was the method, and the copy in TCRdb shows in-frame clones only, minus some. The repertoire includes tens of thousands of clones, approximately 81% of them detected once, and about 3% sits in the top ten. V was pared by 5 bases and J by 8 bases, with 5 bases of the junction left unmatched. Germline CDR1 and CDR2: MNHEY and SVGEGT. The CDR3 length is 15 residues. Specimen: peripheral blood. This receptor was obtained from an older man with COVID-19, enrolled during active disease. The chain is built from TRBV6-2 or TRBV6-3 and TRBJ2-1, with 14 nucleotides matching TRBD2. The CDR3: CASSKGLAGVDEQFF. CDR3 in DNA: TGTGCCAGCAGTAAGGGACTAGCGGGAGTCGATGAGCAGTTCTTC.